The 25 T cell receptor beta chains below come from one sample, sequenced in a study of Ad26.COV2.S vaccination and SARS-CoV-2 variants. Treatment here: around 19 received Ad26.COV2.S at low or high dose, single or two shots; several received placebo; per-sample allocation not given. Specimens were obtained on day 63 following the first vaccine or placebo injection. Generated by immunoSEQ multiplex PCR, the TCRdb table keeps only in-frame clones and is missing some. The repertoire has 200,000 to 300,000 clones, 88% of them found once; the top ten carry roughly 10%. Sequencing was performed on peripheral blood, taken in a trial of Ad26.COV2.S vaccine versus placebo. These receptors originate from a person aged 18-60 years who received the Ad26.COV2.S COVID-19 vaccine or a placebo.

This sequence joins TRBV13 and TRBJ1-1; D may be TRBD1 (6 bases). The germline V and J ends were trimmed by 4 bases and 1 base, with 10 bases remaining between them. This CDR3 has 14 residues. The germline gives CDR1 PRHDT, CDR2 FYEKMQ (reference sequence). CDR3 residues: CASSSRGGNTEAFF. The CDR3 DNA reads TGTGCCAGCAGCTCCCGAGGGGGGAACACTGAAGCTTTCTTT.

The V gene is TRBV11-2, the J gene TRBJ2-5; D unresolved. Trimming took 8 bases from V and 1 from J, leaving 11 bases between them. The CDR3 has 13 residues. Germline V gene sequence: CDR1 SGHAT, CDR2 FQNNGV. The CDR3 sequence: CASGFWGQETQYF. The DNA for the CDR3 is TGTGCCAGCGGTTTCTGGGGCCAAGAGACCCAGTACTTC.

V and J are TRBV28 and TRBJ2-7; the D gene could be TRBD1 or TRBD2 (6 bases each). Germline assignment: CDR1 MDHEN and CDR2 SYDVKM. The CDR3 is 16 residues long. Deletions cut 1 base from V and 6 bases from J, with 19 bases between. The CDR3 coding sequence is TGTGCCAGCAGTTTATTTGGTGCGGCAGGGGAGGTCGAGCAGTACTTC. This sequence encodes CASSLFGAAGEVEQYF.

CDR3 DNA sequence: TGTGCCAGCAGTTACCAGGACAGGGGGTGGGAAAAACTGTTTTTT. Protein product: CASSYQDRGWEKLFF. The chain joins TRBV6-5 to TRBJ1-4, with TRBD1 matching over 10 bases. This CDR3 spans 15 amino acids. V gave up 2 bases and J gave up 8 bases; unmatched junction bases: 5. The germline gives CDR1 MNHEY, CDR2 SVGAGI.

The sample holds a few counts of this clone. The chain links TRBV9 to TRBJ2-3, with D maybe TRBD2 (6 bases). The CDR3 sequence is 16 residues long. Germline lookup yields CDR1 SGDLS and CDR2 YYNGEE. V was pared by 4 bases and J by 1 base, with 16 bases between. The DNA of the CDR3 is TGTGCCAGCAGCCCCCTGGGGGGTCGCGGCACAGATACGCAGTATTTT. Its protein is CASSPLGGRGTDTQYF.

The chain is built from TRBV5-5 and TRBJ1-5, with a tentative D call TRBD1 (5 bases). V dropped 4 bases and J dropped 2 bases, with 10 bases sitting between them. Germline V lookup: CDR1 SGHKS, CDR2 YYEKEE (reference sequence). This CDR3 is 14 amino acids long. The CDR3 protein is CASSRDVGNQPQHF. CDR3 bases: TGTGCCAGCAGCCGGGACGTGGGCAATCAGCCCCAGCATTTT.

The CDR3 bases are TGCGCCAGCAGCTTGTATAGTCCAGATACGCAGTATTTT. Its protein product is CASSLYSPDTQYF. The chain combines TRBV5-1 with TRBJ2-3; D unresolved. V dropped 1 base and J dropped 4 bases, with 7 bases sitting between them. CDR3 length: 13 amino acids. Germline V CDR1 and CDR2: SGHRS, YFSETQ.

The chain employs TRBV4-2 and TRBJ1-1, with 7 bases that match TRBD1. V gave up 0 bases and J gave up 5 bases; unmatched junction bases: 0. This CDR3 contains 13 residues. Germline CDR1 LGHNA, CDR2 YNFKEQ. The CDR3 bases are TGTGCCAGCAGCCAAGAGACAGGGACTGAAGCTTTCTTT. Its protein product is CASSQETGTEAFF.

The CDR3 is CASSFEDANQPQHF. The DNA for the CDR3 is TGTGCCAGCAGTTTTGAGGACGCAAATCAGCCCCAGCATTTT. The chain combines TRBV7-9 with TRBJ1-5; D is ambiguous. The CDR3 length is 14 residues. V lost 6 bases and J 4 bases, leaving 13 bases between the germline ends. Germline V gives CDR1 SEHNR, CDR2 FQNEAQ (reference sequence).

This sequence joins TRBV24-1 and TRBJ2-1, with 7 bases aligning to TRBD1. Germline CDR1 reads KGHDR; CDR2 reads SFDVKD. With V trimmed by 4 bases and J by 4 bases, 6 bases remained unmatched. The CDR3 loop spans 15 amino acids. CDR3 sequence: CATSDYGTAYNEQFF. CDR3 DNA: TGTGCCACCAGTGACTACGGGACAGCTTACAATGAGCAGTTCTTC.

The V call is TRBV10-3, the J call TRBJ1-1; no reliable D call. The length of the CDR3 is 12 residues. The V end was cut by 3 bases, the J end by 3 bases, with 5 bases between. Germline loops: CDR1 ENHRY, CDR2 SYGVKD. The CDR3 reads CAISDSYTEAFF. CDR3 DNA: TGTGCCATCAGTGACAGCTACACTGAAGCTTTCTTT.

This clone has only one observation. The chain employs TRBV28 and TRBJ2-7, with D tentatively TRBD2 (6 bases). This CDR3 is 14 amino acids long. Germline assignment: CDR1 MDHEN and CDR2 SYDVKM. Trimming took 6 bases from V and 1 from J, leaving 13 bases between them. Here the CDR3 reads CASRTGTLSYEQYF. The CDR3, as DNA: TGTGCCAGCAGGACCGGGACTCTGTCCTACGAGCAGTACTTC.

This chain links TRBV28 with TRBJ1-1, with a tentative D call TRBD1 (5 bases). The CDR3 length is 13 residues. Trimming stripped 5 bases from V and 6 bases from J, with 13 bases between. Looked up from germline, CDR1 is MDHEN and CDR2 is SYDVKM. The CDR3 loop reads CASSPRGISEAFF. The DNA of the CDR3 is TGTGCCAGCAGTCCTAGGGGAATCTCTGAAGCTTTCTTT.

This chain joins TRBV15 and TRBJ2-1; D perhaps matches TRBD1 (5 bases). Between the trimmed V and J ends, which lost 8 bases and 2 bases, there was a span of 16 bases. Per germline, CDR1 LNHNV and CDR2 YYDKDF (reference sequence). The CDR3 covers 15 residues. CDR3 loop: CATHNLGQPYNEQFF. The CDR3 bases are TGTGCCACCCACAACCTGGGGCAGCCCTACAATGAGCAGTTCTTC.

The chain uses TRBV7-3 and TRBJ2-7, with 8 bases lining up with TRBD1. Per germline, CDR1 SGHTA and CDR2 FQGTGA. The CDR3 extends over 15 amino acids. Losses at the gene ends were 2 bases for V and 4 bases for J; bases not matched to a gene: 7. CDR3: CASSLSAGGYYEQYF. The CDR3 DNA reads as TGTGCCAGCAGCTTATCGGCAGGGGGCTATTACGAGCAGTACTTC.

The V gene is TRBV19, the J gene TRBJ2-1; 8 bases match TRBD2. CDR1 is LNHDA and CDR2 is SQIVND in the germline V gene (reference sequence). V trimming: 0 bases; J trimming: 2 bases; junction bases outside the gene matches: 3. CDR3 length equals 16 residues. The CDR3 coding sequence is TGTGCCAGTAGTATAGAGTTGCGGGGGGCCTACAATGAGCAGTTCTTC. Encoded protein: CASSIELRGAYNEQFF. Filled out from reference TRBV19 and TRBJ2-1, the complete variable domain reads DGGITQSPKYLFRKEGQNVTLSCEQNLNHDAMYWYRQDPGQGLRLIYYSQIVNDFQKGDIAEGYSVSREKKESFPLTVTSAQKNPTAFYLCASSIELRGAYNEQFFGPGTRLTVL.

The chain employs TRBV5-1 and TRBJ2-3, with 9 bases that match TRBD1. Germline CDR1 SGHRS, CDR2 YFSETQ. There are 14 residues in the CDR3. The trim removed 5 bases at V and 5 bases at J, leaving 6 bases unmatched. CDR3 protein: CASRRTGDVDTQYF. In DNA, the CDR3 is TGCGCCAGCAGGAGGACAGGGGATGTAGATACGCAGTATTTT.

CDR3 bases: TGTGCCAGCAGTCACACCCTTTCTAGCGGGAGGATCTACAATGAGCAGTTCTTC. Its translation: CASSHTLSSGRIYNEQFF. V gene TRBV6-6 combines with J gene TRBJ2-1; 11 nucleotides agree with TRBD2. The CDR3 has 18 residues. Germline CDR1 and CDR2: MNHNY and SVGAGI (reference sequence). The V and J ends lost 5 bases and 3 bases, in that order; junction bases with no gene match: 12.

The CDR3, as DNA: TGTGCCAGCAGCGTAGATCCCCAGGGGGCCGTTCGTACTGAAGCTTTCTTT. Amino acids: CASSVDPQGAVRTEAFF. The chain employs TRBV9 and TRBJ1-1; 8 bases are a match to TRBD1. The CDR3 loop spans 17 amino acids. Trimming cost V 0 bases and J 5 bases; bases outside gene matches: 12. Per germline, CDR1 SGDLS and CDR2 YYNGEE.

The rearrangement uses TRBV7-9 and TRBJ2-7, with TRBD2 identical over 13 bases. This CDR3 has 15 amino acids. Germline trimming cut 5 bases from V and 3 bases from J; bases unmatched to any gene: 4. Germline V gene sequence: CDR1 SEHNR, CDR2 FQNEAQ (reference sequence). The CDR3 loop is CASSQGLAGHYEQYF. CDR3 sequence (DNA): TGTGCCAGCAGCCAGGGACTAGCGGGACACTACGAGCAGTACTTC.

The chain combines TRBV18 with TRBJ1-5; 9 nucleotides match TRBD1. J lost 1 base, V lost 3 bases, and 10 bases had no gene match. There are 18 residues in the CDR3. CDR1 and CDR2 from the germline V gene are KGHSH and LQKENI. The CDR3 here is CASSPRPGTGFSNQPQHF. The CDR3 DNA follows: TGTGCCAGCTCACCGCGTCCCGGGACAGGGTTCAGCAATCAGCCCCAGCATTTT. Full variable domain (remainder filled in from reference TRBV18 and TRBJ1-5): NAGVMQNPRHLVRRRGQEARLRCSPMKGHSHVYWYRQLPEEGLKFMVYLQKENIIDESGMPKERFSAEFPKEGPSILRIQQVVRGDSAAYFCASSPRPGTGFSNQPQHFGDGTRLSIL.

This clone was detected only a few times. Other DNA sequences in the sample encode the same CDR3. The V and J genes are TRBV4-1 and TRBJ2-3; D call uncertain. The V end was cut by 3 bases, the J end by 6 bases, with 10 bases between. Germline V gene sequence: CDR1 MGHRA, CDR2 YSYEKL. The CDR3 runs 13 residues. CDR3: CASSHPVTDTQYF. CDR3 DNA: TGCGCCAGCAGCCACCCCGTGACGGATACGCAGTATTTT.

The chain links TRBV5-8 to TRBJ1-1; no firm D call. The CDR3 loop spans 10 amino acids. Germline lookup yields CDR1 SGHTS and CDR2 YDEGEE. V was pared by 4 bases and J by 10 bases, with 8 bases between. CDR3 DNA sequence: TGTGCCAGCAGCCACTCTTCAGCTTTCTTT. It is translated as CASSHSSAFF.

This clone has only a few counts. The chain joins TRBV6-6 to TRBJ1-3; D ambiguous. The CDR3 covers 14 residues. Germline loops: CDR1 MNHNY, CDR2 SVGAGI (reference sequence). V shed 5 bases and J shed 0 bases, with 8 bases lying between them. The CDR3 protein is CASSRPGSGNTIYF. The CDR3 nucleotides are TGTGCCAGCAGTCGCCCCGGCTCTGGAAACACCATATATTTT.

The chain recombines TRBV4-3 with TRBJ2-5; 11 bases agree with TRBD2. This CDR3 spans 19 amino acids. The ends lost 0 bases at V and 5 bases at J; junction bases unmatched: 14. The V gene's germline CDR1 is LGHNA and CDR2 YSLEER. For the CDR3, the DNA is TGCGCCAGCAGCCAAGAAAGGCTGGTAGCGGGAGGGTTGGGGGAGACCCAGTACTTC. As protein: CASSQERLVAGGLGETQYF.